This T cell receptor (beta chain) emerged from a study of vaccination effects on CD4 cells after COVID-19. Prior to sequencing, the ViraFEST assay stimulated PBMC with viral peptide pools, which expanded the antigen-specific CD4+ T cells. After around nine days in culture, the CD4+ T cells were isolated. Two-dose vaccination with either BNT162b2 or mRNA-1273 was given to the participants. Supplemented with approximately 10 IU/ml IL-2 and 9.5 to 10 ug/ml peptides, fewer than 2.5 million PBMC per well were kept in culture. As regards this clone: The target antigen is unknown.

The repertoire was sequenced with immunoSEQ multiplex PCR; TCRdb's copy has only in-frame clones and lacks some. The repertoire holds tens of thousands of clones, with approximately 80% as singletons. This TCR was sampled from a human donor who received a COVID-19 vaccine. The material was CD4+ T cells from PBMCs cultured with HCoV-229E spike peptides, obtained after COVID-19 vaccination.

This chain's CDR3 is CAWTRGQVSPLHF. The DNA for the CDR3 is TGTGCCTGGACCAGGGGGCAGGTTTCACCCCTCCACTTT. The chain is built from TRBV30 and TRBJ1-6; 8 bases line up with TRBD1. This CDR3 has 13 amino acids. CDR1 and CDR2 (germline): GTSNPN, SVGIG (reference sequence). Losses at the gene ends were 4 bases for V and 9 bases for J; bases not matched to a gene: 5.